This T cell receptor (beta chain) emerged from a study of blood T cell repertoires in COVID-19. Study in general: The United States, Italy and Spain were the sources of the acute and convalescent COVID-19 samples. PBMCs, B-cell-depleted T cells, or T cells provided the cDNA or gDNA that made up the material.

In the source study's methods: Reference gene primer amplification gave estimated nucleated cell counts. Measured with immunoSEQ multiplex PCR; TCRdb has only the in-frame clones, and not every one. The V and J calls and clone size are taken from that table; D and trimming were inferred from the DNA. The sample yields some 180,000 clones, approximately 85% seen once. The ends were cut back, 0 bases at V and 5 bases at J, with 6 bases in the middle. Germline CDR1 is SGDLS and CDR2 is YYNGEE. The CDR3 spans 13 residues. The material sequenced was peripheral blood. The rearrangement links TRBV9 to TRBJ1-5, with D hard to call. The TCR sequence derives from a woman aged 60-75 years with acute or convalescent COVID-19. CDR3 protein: CASSVDGYQPQHF. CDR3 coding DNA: TGTGCCAGCAGCGTAGACGGGTATCAGCCCCAGCATTTT.